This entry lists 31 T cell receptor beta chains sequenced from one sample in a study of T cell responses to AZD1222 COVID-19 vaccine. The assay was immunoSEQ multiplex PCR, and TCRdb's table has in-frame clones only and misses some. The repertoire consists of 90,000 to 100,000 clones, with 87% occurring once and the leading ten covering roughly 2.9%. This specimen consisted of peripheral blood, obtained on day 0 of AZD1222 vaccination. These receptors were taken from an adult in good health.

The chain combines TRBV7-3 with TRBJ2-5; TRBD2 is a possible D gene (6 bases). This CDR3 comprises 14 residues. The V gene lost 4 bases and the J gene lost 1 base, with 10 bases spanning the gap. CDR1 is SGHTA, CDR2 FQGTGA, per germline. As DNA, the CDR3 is TGTGCCAGCAGCTCCGGACTACTCCAAGAGACCCAGTACTTC. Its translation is CASSSGLLQETQYF.

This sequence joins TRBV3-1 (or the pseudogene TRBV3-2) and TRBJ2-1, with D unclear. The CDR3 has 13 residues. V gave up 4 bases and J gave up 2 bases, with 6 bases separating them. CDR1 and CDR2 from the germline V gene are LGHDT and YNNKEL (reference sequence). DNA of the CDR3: TGTGCCAGCAGCCCAGCCACCTACAATGAGCAGTTCTTC. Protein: CASSPATYNEQFF.

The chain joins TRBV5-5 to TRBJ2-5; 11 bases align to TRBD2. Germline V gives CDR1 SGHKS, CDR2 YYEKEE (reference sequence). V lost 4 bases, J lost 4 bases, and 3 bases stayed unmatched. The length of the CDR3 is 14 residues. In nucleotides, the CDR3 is TGTGCCAGCAGCGCACTAGCGGGAGTAGAGACCCAGTACTTC. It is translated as CASSALAGVETQYF.

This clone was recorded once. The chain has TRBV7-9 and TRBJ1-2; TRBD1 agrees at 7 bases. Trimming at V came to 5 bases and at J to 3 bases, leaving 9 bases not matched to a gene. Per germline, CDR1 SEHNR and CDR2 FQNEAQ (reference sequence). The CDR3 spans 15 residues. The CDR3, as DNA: TGTGCCAGCAGCACCCTATTTACAGGGGACTATGGCTACACCTTC. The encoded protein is CASSTLFTGDYGYTF.

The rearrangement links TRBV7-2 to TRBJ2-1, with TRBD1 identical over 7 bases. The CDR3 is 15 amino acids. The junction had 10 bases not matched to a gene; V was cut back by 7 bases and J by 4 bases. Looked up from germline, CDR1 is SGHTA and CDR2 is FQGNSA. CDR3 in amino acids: CASTYRGNAYNEQFF. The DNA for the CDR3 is TGTGCCAGCACCTACAGGGGTAATGCGTACAATGAGCAGTTCTTC. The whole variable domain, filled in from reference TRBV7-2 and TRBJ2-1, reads GAGVSQSPSNKVTEKGKDVELRCDPISGHTALYWYRQSLGQGLEFLIYFQGNSAPDKSGLPSDRFSAERTGGSVSTLTIQRTQQEDSAVYLCASTYRGNAYNEQFFGPGTRLTVL.

The CDR3 DNA sequence: TGTGCCAGCAGCGGACAGGGGGCCTTAGGCCACGAGCAGTACTTC. Amino acids: CASSGQGALGHEQYF. The chain links TRBV5-6 to TRBJ2-7; 11 bases map to TRBD1. There are 15 residues in the CDR3. Germline lookup yields CDR1 SGHDT and CDR2 YYEEEE. Trimming at V came to 4 bases and at J to 5 bases, leaving 8 bases not matched to a gene.

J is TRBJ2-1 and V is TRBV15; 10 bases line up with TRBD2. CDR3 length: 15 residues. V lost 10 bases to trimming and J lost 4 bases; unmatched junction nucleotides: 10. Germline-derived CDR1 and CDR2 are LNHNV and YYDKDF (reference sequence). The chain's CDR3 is CASMKAGGSYNEQFF. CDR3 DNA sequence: TGTGCCAGCATGAAAGCGGGAGGGTCGTACAATGAGCAGTTCTTC. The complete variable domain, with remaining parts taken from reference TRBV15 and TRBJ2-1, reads DAMVIQNPRYQVTQFGKPVTLSCSQTLNHNVMYWYQQKSSQAPKLLFHYYDKDFNNEADTPDNFQSRRPNTSFCFLDIRSPGLGDTAMYLCASMKAGGSYNEQFFGPGTRLTVL.

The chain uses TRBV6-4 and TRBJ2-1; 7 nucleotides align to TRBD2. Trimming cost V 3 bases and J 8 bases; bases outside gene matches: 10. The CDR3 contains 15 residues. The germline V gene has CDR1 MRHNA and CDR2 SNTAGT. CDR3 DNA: TGTGCCAGCAGTGAAAGTGGCGGGAGTGTGGATGAGCAGTTCTTC. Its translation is CASSESGGSVDEQFF.

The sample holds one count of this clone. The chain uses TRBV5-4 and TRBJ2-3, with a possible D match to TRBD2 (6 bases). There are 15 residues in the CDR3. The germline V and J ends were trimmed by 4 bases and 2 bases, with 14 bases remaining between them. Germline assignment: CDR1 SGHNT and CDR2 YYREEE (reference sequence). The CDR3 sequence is CASSLGLGLTDTQYF. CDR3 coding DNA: TGTGCCAGCAGCCTCGGGCTGGGACTCACAGATACGCAGTATTTT.

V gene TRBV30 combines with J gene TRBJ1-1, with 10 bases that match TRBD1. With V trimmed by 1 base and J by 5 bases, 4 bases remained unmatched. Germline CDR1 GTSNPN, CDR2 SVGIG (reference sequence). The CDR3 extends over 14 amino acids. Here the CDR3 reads CAWSGRQGATEAFF. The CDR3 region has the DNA TGTGCCTGGAGTGGTAGACAGGGGGCGACTGAAGCTTTCTTT.

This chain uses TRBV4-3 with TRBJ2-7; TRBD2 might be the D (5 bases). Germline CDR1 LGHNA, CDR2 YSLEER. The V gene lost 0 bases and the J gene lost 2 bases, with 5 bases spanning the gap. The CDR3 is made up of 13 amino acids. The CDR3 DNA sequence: TGCGCCAGCAGCCAAGACGGGGCCTACGAGCAGTACTTC. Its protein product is CASSQDGAYEQYF.

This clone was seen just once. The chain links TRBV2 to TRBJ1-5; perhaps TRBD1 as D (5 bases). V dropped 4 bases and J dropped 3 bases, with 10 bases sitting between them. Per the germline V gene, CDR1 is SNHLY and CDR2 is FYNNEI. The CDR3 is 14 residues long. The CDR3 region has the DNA TGTGCCAGCAGTGCCACAGGTTCCAATCAGCCCCAGCATTTT. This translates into CASSATGSNQPQHF.

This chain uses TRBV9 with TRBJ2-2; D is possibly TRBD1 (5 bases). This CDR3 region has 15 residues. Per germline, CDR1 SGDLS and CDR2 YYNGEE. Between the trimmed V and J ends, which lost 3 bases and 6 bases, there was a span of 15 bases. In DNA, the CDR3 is TGTGCCAGCAGCGGAATACCCCAGGGATCCGGGGAGCTGTTTTTT. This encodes CASSGIPQGSGELFF.

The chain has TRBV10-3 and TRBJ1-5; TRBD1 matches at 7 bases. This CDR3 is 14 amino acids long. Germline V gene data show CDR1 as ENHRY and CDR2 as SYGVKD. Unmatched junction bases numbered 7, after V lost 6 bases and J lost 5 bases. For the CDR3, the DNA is TGTGCCATCAGCGGGACAGTAGTTGATCAGCCCCAGCATTTT. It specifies CAISGTVVDQPQHF.

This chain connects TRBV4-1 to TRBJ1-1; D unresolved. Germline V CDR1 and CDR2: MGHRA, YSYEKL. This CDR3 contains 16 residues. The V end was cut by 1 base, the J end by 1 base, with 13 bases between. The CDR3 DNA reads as TGCGCCAGCAGCCAAGTTCTTCAGGCGGAGAACACTGAAGCTTTCTTT. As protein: CASSQVLQAENTEAFF.

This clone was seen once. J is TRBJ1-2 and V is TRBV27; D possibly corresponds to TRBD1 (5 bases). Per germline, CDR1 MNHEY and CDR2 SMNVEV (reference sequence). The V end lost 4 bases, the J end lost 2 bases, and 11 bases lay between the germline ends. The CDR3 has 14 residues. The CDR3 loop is CASSSPGVNYGYTF. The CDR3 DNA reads TGTGCCAGCAGTTCCCCGGGGGTGAACTATGGCTACACCTTC.

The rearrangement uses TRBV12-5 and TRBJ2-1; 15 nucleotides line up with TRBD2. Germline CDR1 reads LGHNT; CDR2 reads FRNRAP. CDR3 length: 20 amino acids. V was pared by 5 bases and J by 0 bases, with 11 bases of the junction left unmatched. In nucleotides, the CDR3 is TGTGCTAGTGGTGAACCCGGGACTAGCGGGGGGCGTTCCTCCTACAATGAGCAGTTCTTC. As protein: CASGEPGTSGGRSSYNEQFF.

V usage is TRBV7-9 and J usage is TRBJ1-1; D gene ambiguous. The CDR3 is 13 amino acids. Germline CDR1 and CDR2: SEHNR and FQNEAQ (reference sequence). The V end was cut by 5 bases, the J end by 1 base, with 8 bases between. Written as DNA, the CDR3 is TGTGCCAGCAGCCCCCGGACGAACACTGAAGCTTTCTTT. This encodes CASSPRTNTEAFF.

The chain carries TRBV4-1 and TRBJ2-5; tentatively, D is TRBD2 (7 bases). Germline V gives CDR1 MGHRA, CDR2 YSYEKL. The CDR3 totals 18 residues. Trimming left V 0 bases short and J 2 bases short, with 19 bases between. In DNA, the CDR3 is TGCGCCAGCAGCCAAGATCCTGGCCGGGGGGCAAGGCAAGAGACCCAGTACTTC. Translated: CASSQDPGRGARQETQYF.

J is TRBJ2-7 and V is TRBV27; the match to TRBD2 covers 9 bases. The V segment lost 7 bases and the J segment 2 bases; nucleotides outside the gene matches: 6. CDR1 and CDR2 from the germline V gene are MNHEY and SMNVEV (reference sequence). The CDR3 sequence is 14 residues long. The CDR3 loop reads CASIASGDPYEQYF. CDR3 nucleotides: TGTGCCAGCATAGCTAGCGGGGACCCCTACGAGCAGTACTTC.

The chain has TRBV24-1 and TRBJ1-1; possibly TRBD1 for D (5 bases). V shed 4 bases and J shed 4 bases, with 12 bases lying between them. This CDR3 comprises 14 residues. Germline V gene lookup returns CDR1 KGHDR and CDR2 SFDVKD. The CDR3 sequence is CATSDPGRSTEAFF. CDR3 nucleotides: TGTGCCACCAGTGACCCAGGGAGGAGCACTGAAGCTTTCTTT.

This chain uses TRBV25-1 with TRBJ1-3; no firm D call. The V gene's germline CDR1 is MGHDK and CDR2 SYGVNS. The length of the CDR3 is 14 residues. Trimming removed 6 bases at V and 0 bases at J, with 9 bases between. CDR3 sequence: CASSPPTSGNTIYF. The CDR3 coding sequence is TGTGCCAGCAGCCCCCCTACCTCTGGAAACACCATATATTTT.

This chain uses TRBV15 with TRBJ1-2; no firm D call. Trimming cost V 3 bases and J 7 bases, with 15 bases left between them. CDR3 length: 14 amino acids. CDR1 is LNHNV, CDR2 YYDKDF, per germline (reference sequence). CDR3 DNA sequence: TGTGCCACCAGCAGCGTTGGGTTGTCCCTTGGCTACACCTTC. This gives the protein CATSSVGLSLGYTF.

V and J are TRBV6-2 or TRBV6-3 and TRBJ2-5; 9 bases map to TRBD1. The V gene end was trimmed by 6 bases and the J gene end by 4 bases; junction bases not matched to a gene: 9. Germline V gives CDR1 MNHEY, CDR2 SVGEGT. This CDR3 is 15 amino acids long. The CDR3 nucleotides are TGTGCCAGCAGCAAGGGACAGGGTCGGCCAGAGACCCAGTACTTC. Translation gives CASSKGQGRPETQYF.

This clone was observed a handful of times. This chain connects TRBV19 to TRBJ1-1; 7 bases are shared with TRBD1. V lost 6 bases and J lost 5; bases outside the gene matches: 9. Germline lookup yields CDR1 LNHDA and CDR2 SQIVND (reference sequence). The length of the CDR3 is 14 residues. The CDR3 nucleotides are TGTGCCAGTAGGACGACAGGGTTGGGGACTGAAGCTTTCTTT. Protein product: CASRTTGLGTEAFF.

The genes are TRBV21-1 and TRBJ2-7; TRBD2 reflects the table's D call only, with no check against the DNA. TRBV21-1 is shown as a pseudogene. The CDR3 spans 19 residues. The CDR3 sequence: CASSKGGGYLAGPTYEQYF. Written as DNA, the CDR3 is TGTGCCAGCAGCAAAGGAGGAGGGTATCTAGCGGGGCCGACCTACGAGCAGTACTTC.

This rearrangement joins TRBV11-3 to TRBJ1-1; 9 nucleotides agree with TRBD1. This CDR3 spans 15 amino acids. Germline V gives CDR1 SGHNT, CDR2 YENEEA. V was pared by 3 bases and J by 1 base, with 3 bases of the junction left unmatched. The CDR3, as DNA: TGTGCCAGCAGCTTCCTGGGACAGGGGAACACTGAAGCTTTCTTT. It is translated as CASSFLGQGNTEAFF.

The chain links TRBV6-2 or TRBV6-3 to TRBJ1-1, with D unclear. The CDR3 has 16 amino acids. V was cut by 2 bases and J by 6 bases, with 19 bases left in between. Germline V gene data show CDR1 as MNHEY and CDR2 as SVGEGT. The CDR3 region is CASSYGEKGRKAEAFF. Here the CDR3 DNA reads TGTGCCAGCAGTTACGGGGAAAAGGGTAGGAAAGCTGAAGCTTTCTTT.

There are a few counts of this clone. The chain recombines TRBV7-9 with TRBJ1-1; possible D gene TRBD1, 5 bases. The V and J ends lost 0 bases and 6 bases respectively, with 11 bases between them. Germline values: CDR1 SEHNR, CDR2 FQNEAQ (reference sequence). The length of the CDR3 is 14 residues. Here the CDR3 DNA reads TGTGCCAGCAGCTTAGCAGCAGGGTATGCTGAAGCTTTCTTT. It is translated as CASSLAAGYAEAFF.

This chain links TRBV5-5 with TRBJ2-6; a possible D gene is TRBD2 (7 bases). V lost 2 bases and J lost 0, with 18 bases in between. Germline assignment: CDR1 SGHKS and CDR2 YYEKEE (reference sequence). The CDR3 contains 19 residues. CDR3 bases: TGTGCCAGCAGCTTAAGTTTTCAGGGGAGGGGCTCTGGGGCCAACGTCCTGACTTTC. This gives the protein CASSLSFQGRGSGANVLTF.

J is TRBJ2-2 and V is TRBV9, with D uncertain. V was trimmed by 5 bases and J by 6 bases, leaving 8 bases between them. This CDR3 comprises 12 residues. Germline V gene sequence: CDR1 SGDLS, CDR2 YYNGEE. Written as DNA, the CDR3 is TGTGCCAGCAGTAATCCAGCCGGGGAGCTGTTTTTT. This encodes CASSNPAGELFF.